Below are 28 T cell receptor beta chains sequenced from a single sample in a study of blood T cell repertoires in COVID-19. Clones were read by immunoSEQ multiplex PCR, and TCRdb kept only the in-frame ones, dropping some. The sample has more than 130,000 clones, less than 85% seen once. The specimen sequenced was peripheral blood. The receptors originated from a woman of 80 years or more in a cohort sampled during active or convalescent COVID-19.

This clone was seen a few times. The V call is TRBV18, the J call TRBJ2-7; unclear D gene. Germline V gene lookup returns CDR1 KGHSH and CDR2 LQKENI. V was pared by 9 bases and J by 6 bases, with 9 bases between. CDR3 length: 10 residues. The CDR3 region is CARLIGEQYV. Here the CDR3 DNA reads TGTGCCAGGCTGATCGGCGAGCAGTACGTC.

The chain uses TRBV7-2 and TRBJ1-2; 8 bases fit TRBD1. CDR3 length: 13 residues. The trim removed 3 bases at V and 7 bases at J, leaving 4 bases unmatched. Germline V gene data show CDR1 as SGHTA and CDR2 as FQGNSA. CDR3 region: CASSFQGAGGYTF. DNA of the CDR3: TGTGCCAGCAGCTTCCAGGGGGCGGGTGGCTACACCTTC.

The chain employs TRBV24-1 and TRBJ2-2, with D possibly being TRBD1 (6 bases). CDR1 is KGHDR, CDR2 SFDVKD, per germline. Trimming removed 3 bases from V and 1 base from J, with 11 bases in between. CDR3 length: 16 amino acids. CDR3 sequence (DNA): TGTGCCACCAGTGATCCTAGCAGGGGGAACACCGGGGAGCTGTTTTTT. Amino acids: CATSDPSRGNTGELFF.

This chain uses TRBV6-4 with TRBJ1-2; D is possibly TRBD1 (5 bases). Trimming pared 6 bases from V and 0 bases from J, leaving 14 bases between. The V gene's germline CDR1 is MRHNA and CDR2 SNTAGT. The CDR3 totals 15 residues. DNA of the CDR3: TGTGCCAGCAGAGAGACAGACTCAGCTAACTATGGCTACACCTTC. Protein product: CASRETDSANYGYTF.

The V call is TRBV5-5, the J call TRBJ1-3; D is perhaps TRBD1 (5 bases). Germline assignment: CDR1 SGHKS and CDR2 YYEKEE (reference sequence). Deletions cut 1 base from V and 0 bases from J, with 14 bases between. CDR3 length: 17 residues. The CDR3 sequence is CASSLFLQGASGNTIYF. The DNA of the CDR3 is TGTGCCAGCAGCTTGTTTTTGCAGGGCGCCTCTGGAAACACCATATATTTT.

The V gene is TRBV4-1, the J gene TRBJ1-4; D possibly corresponds to TRBD1 (5 bases). The germline V gene encodes CDR1 MGHRA and CDR2 YSYEKL. The CDR3 is 16 residues long. V lost 2 bases, J lost 0 bases, and 10 bases lay in between. The CDR3 region has the DNA TGCGCCAGCAGCCAATTCGACAGAGCAACTAATGAAAAACTGTTTTTT. It translates to CASSQFDRATNEKLFF.

This clone showed up just once. CDR3 in amino acids: CASSPPGTGYNEQFF. The CDR3 DNA follows: TGTGCCAGCAGCCCTCCCGGGACAGGATACAATGAGCAGTTCTTC. The chain is built from TRBV5-5 and TRBJ2-1; TRBD1 agrees at 8 bases. CDR3 length equals 15 residues. Trimming cost V 4 bases and J 4 bases; bases outside gene matches: 7. The germline gives CDR1 SGHKS, CDR2 YYEKEE (reference sequence).

The rearrangement joins TRBV5-1 to TRBJ1-1; the D gene is possibly TRBD1 (5 bases). CDR3 size: 16 residues. The germline V gene has CDR1 SGHRS and CDR2 YFSETQ. V lost 2 bases and J lost 0, with 14 bases in between. For the CDR3, the DNA is TGCGCCAGCAGCTTTTGGGGGGTGGGGATGAACACTGAAGCTTTCTTT. Translation: CASSFWGVGMNTEAFF.

The rearrangement joins TRBV27 to TRBJ1-6; 7 nucleotides align to TRBD1. The CDR3 runs 18 residues. Trimming at V came to 3 bases and at J to 0 bases, leaving 8 bases not matched to a gene. Germline V CDR1 and CDR2: MNHEY, SMNVEV (reference sequence). The CDR3 loop is CASSFWTGVSSYNSPLHF. The CDR3 DNA reads TGTGCCAGCAGTTTTTGGACAGGCGTCAGCTCCTATAATTCACCCCTCCACTTT.

This clone has a handful of counts. The chain employs TRBV6-4 and TRBJ2-6; D unclear. There are 15 residues in the CDR3. V was shortened by 3 bases and J by 0 bases, with 6 bases between the two germline ends. Germline assignment: CDR1 MRHNA and CDR2 SNTAGT. CDR3: CASSDTDSGANVLTF. The CDR3 DNA follows: TGTGCCAGCAGTGATACAGACTCTGGGGCCAACGTCCTGACTTTC.

The V and J genes are TRBV19 and TRBJ2-7, with D maybe TRBD2 (6 bases). The CDR3 is 14 residues long. CDR1 is LNHDA, CDR2 SQIVND, per germline (reference sequence). The ends were cut back, 4 bases at V and 3 bases at J, with 13 bases in the middle. CDR3 nucleotides: TGTGCCAGTAGTAGCCGGGACTTTAACTACGAGCAGTACTTC. Protein product: CASSSRDFNYEQYF.

V gene TRBV6-4 combines with J gene TRBJ2-1; 7 bases are a match to TRBD2. This CDR3 is built from 14 residues. Germline V gene data show CDR1 as MRHNA and CDR2 as SNTAGT. J was trimmed by 0 bases and V by 4 bases; bases with no gene match: 0. Here the CDR3 reads CASSGGGSYNEQFF. In DNA form, the CDR3 reads TGTGCCAGCAGTGGCGGGGGCTCCTACAATGAGCAGTTCTTC.

The chain is built from TRBV19 and TRBJ1-1; perhaps TRBD1 as D (5 bases). This CDR3 is 14 amino acids long. The V gene's germline CDR1 is LNHDA and CDR2 SQIVND (reference sequence). The V end was cut by 4 bases, the J end by 3 bases, with 12 bases between. The CDR3 DNA follows: TGTGCCAGTAGTAACGCTGTAGGGGACACTGAAGCTTTCTTT. It encodes CASSNAVGDTEAFF.

The gene calls are TRBV4-2 and TRBJ1-5; D not certain. CDR3 length equals 16 residues. CDR1 and CDR2 (germline): LGHNA, YNFKEQ. The ends were cut back, 1 base at V and 4 bases at J, with 14 bases in the middle. The CDR3 reads CASSQGLRDINQPQHF. The CDR3 coding sequence is TGTGCCAGCAGCCAAGGCTTGCGTGACATAAATCAGCCCCAGCATTTT.

As to this clone: Mismatch with germline at one junction end may stem from a read error. The rearrangement links TRBV7-9 to TRBJ2-1, with TRBD2 matching over 9 bases. This CDR3 region has 15 residues. Per germline, CDR1 SEHNR and CDR2 FQNEAQ (reference sequence). The chain's CDR3 is CASSIAGALYNEQFF. CDR3 DNA: TGTGCCAGCAGCATAGCGGGGGCCCTCTACAATGAGCAGTTCTTC.

The chain is built from TRBV5-1 and TRBJ2-2; D ambiguous. CDR3 length: 15 amino acids. Trimming left V 4 bases short and J 5 bases short, with 15 bases between. Germline CDR1 SGHRS, CDR2 YFSETQ. CDR3 sequence: CASSILRSETGELFF. The CDR3 nucleotides read TGCGCCAGCAGCATTCTGAGGTCGGAAACCGGGGAGCTGTTTTTT.

V is TRBV7-9 and J is TRBJ1-2, with TRBD1 matching 8 bases. The V segment lost 0 bases and the J segment 6 bases; nucleotides outside the gene matches: 6. The CDR3 loop spans 15 amino acids. Germline V gene sequence: CDR1 SEHNR, CDR2 FQNEAQ (reference sequence). CDR3 region: CASSLAGNRGNGYTF. The CDR3 nucleotides read TGTGCCAGCAGCTTAGCGGGTAACAGGGGGAATGGCTACACCTTC.

This clone was seen a single time. The chain employs TRBV7-2 and TRBJ1-1, with unresolved D. This CDR3 has 15 amino acids. CDR1 is SGHTA and CDR2 is FQGNSA in the germline V gene. V shed 0 bases and J shed 0 bases, with 8 bases lying between them. DNA for the CDR3: TGTGCCAGCAGCTTAGCGCTGCAGATGAACACTGAAGCTTTCTTT. This gives the protein CASSLALQMNTEAFF.

The rearrangement uses TRBV5-1 and TRBJ2-7, with a weak D call TRBD2 (5 bases). Trimming stripped 6 bases from V and 2 bases from J, with 12 bases between. From germline, CDR1 is SGHRS and CDR2 YFSETQ. The CDR3 is made up of 13 amino acids. CDR3: CASTGVGTYEQYF. CDR3 coding DNA: TGCGCCAGCACCGGGGTGGGAACCTACGAGCAGTACTTC.

This clone is medium-sized by share. This chain connects TRBV3-1 (or the pseudogene TRBV3-2) to TRBJ2-3, with 10 bases that match TRBD2. V was pared by 3 bases and J by 5 bases, with 5 bases of the junction left unmatched. The CDR3 contains 15 residues. Germline V lookup: CDR1 LGHDT, CDR2 YNNKEL (reference sequence). DNA of the CDR3: TGTGCCAGCAGCCATAGCGGGGGGCTTTTAGATACGCAGTATTTT. Translation: CASSHSGGLLDTQYF.

Regarding this clone: A read error may produce the germline difference seen at one junction end. Within the sample, other DNA sequences also encode this same CDR3. The genes are TRBV20-1 and TRBJ2-7; possible D gene TRBD1, 6 bases. The CDR3 is 14 residues long. Germline CDR1 and CDR2: DFQATT and SNEGSKA (reference sequence). The CDR3 DNA sequence: TGTAGTGCTAGTAGGACGGACAGCTCCTACGAGCAGTACTTC. Its translation: CSASRTDSSYEQYF.

In its sample, this clone was seen a few times. This sequence joins TRBV11-3 and TRBJ1-1; D gene unclear. V was clipped by 5 bases and J by 0 bases, with 7 bases between them. The CDR3 spans 13 residues. Germline-derived CDR1 and CDR2 are SGHNT and YENEEA. The CDR3 DNA is TGTGCCAGCAGCAAGGGAGTGAACACTGAAGCTTTCTTT. It yields the protein CASSKGVNTEAFF.

This clone occurred a few times. The V and J genes are TRBV19 and TRBJ1-5; 8 bases map to TRBD1. Germline V CDR1 and CDR2: LNHDA, SQIVND (reference sequence). J gave up 6 bases and V 3 bases, and 4 bases lay outside the gene matches. The CDR3 extends over 14 amino acids. This CDR3 is CASSIGTGRQPQHF. CDR3 coding DNA: TGTGCCAGTAGTATTGGGACAGGACGTCAGCCCCAGCATTTT.

The genes are TRBV2 and TRBJ2-5; the D is unclear. This CDR3 region has 13 residues. Germline CDR1 reads SNHLY; CDR2 reads FYNNEI. V dropped 7 bases and J dropped 0 bases, with 9 bases sitting between them. The CDR3 reads CASIRRNQETQYF. The CDR3 DNA reads as TGTGCCAGCATCCGGCGGAACCAAGAGACCCAGTACTTC.

This clone was seen more than once but under ten times. This chain uses TRBV4-1 with TRBJ1-2, with TRBD1 matching 7 bases. After removal of 1 base from V and 3 bases from J, the junction contained 5 bases not matched to a gene. Germline-derived CDR1 and CDR2 are MGHRA and YSYEKL. The CDR3 runs to 15 residues. In nucleotides, the CDR3 is TGCGCCAGCAGCCAAGTGGGGACAGCTTACTATGGCTACACCTTC. This translates into CASSQVGTAYYGYTF.

The V gene is TRBV5-6, the J gene TRBJ2-3; TRBD2 matches 7 bases. The CDR3 sequence is 16 residues long. The V gene's germline CDR1 is SGHDT and CDR2 YYEEEE. With 4 bases clipped from V and 3 bases from J, the junction kept 11 bases outside the gene matches. Written as DNA, the CDR3 is TGTGCCAGCAGCCGACGGGGAGCGGGGTTGACAGATACGCAGTATTTT. This sequence encodes CASSRRGAGLTDTQYF.

V and J are TRBV9 and TRBJ2-7; a weak D match, TRBD1 (5 bases). The germline V and J ends were trimmed by 0 bases and 4 bases, with 11 bases remaining between them. CDR1 and CDR2 (germline): SGDLS, YYNGEE. CDR3 length: 14 residues. CDR3 loop: CASSVDQGTYEQYF. The CDR3 DNA reads TGTGCCAGCAGCGTAGACCAGGGCACTTACGAGCAGTACTTC.

The rearrangement joins TRBV29-1 to TRBJ1-2; 7 bases agree with TRBD1. The CDR3 is made up of 14 amino acids. Germline loops: CDR1 SQVTM, CDR2 ANQGSEA. V was clipped by 8 bases and J by 7 bases; unmatched bases: 16. Here the CDR3 DNA reads TGCAGCTCTGCAGGGGACAGTCGGAGAATTGGCTACACCTTC. Translation gives CSSAGDSRRIGYTF.